The clone carrying this T cell receptor (beta chain) was seen a single time. Its antigen remains unknown. Method: immunoSEQ multiplex PCR; TCRdb's copy keeps in-frame clones and lacks some. The table has some 19,000 clones, approximately 88% seen once. J gave up 3 bases and V 4 bases, and 10 bases lay outside the gene matches. The CDR3 is 17 residues long. Germline V gene data show CDR1 as SGDLS and CDR2 as YYNGEE. These data come from a study of T cells in localized non-small cell lung cancer. Study-level findings and limits: Heterogeneity stays possible, as sequencing covered only one tumor region. Among the tissues sampled, uninvolved adjacent lung had the highest T cell clonality, above tumor.

The receptor was derived from a man aged 35-75 years with stage I lung adenocarcinoma. The V call is TRBV9, the J call TRBJ2-6, with 7 bases matching TRBD2. This sample comprised peripheral blood, obtained before any cancer treatment. Here the CDR3 DNA reads TGTGCCAGCAGCACTAGCGCGACATACAGTGGGGCCAACGTCCTGACTTTC. This encodes CASSTSATYSGANVLTF. The full variable domain, rest sourced from reference TRBV9 and TRBJ2-6, is DSGVTQTPKHLITATGQRVTLRCSPRSGDLSVYWYQQSLDQGLQFLIQYYNGEERAKGNILERFSAQQFPDLHSELNLSSLELGDSALYFCASSTSATYSGANVLTFGAGSRLTVL.